The 9 T cell receptor beta chains below were found in one sample sequenced in a study of T-cell memory formation after mild COVID-19 (dated by TCRdb to the early 2020s). Receptors were amplified or captured by 5' RACE. Sequencing was carried out with an Illumina NovaSeq 6000. TCRdb itself trimmed the public reads at Q25 with fastp, ran MiXCR and retained productive beta chains. Duplicate CDR3 protein sequences are folded into a single record with the most common DNA and genes. The sample table records some 350,000 distinct CDR3 sequences; approximately 12% of these occur just once. The top ten clones comprise about 20% of the sample. Source material: PBMCs or a T cell subset sorted from them (not recorded which). These receptors were collected from a man younger than 30 who had mild COVID-19 (a few samples of this study predate the infection). The sample titles of this study are shuffled in the database, so cell type and time point are left out; the donor was told from shared clones.

In its sample, this clonotype was seen a few times. The chain is built from TRBV7-2 and TRBJ2-3; D is unresolved. V lost 5 bases, J lost 4 bases, and 10 bases lay in between. Germline V lookup: CDR1 SGHTA, CDR2 FQGNSA. This CDR3 comprises 13 residues. This CDR3 is CASSIPHSDTQYF. The CDR3 DNA sequence: TGTGCCAGCAGCATCCCACACTCAGATACGCAGTATTTT.

This clonotype has only a few counts. The rearrangement uses TRBV6-4 and TRBJ1-5; D is ambiguous. The CDR3 is 13 residues long. Germline V gene data show CDR1 as MRHNA and CDR2 as SNTAGT. Trimming removed 3 bases from V and 4 bases from J, with 7 bases in between. The CDR3 protein is CASSESQNQPQHF. The CDR3 DNA reads as TGTGCCAGCAGTGAGTCACAGAATCAGCCCCAGCATTTT.

This clonotype was seen more than once but under ten times. The chain employs TRBV4-3 and TRBJ2-1; 7 nucleotides agree with TRBD1. From germline, CDR1 is LGHNA and CDR2 YSLEER. This CDR3 has 17 residues. The V segment lost 3 bases and the J segment 7 bases; nucleotides outside the gene matches: 15. CDR3 amino acids: CASSHEGTASLWNEQFF. The CDR3 DNA follows: TGCGCCAGCAGCCATGAAGGGACAGCCAGCCTTTGGAATGAGCAGTTCTTC.

This clonotype was seen a handful of times. The rearrangement links TRBV29-1 to TRBJ2-1, with D unclear. Germline V gene data show CDR1 as SQVTM and CDR2 as ANQGSEA. The CDR3 runs 12 residues. Trimming removed 6 bases from V and 0 bases from J, with 6 bases in between. The CDR3 nucleotides read TGCAGCGTGCGGAGCTCCTACAATGAGCAGTTCTTC. Its translation: CSVRSSYNEQFF.

The chain uses TRBV6-2 or TRBV6-3 and TRBJ1-5; D call uncertain. The V and J ends lost 2 bases and 4 bases respectively, with 12 bases between them. CDR1 and CDR2 (germline): MNHEY, SVGEGT. The CDR3 runs to 15 residues. CDR3 bases: TGTGCCAGCAGTTACCGGGTCTTTCAGAATCAGCCCCAGCATTTT. This translates into CASSYRVFQNQPQHF.

This clonotype showed up just a few times. The chain's CDR3 is CASSPGVETSTDTQYF. The CDR3 coding sequence is TGCGCCAGCAGCCCTGGAGTAGAAACTAGCACAGATACGCAGTATTTT. The rearrangement joins TRBV5-1 to TRBJ2-3; no definite D call. The ends were cut back, 4 bases at V and 0 bases at J, with 15 bases in the middle. The CDR3 has 16 amino acids. Germline V gene data show CDR1 as SGHRS and CDR2 as YFSETQ.

This clonotype was detected only a few times. The V gene is TRBV24-1, the J gene TRBJ2-7; no clear D gene. With 2 bases removed from V and 5 bases from J, the gap between germline ends came to 9 bases. Germline CDR1 is KGHDR and CDR2 is SFDVKD. The CDR3 has 13 residues. This CDR3 is CATSDSGPNEQYF. The CDR3 region has the DNA TGTGCCACCAGTGATTCGGGCCCCAACGAGCAGTACTTC.

Only a few counts were recorded for this clonotype. The chain links TRBV9 to TRBJ2-4; D is unclear. Trimming took off 0 bases at V and 9 bases at J, with 13 bases between the two ends. Germline values: CDR1 SGDLS, CDR2 YYNGEE. The CDR3 spans 14 residues. The CDR3 loop reads CASSVGRSVGIQYF. The DNA of the CDR3 is TGTGCCAGCAGCGTAGGAAGGTCGGTGGGCATTCAGTACTTC.

This clonotype was recorded at least ten times. The genes are TRBV11-3 and TRBJ2-3, with unresolved D. Germline V lookup: CDR1 SGHNT, CDR2 YENEEA. The CDR3 has 15 amino acids. Trimming removed 1 base at V and 0 bases at J, with 8 bases between. The CDR3 nucleotides are TGTGCCAGCAGCTTAGGGACGGTCAGCACAGATACGCAGTATTTT. Encoded protein: CASSLGTVSTDTQYF.